This TCR beta chain was identified during a study of T cell repertoires in cytomegalovirus infection. Using its own MiXCR run on the reads, TCRdb lists one record per CDR3 protein. This sample has about 330,000 distinct CDR3 sequences, with roughly 36% found just once. V was pared by 1 base and J by 10 bases, with 8 bases between. The CDR3 is 13 amino acids. As concerns this clonotype: Its cognate antigen is unknown.

This chain joins TRBV12-3 or TRBV12-4 and TRBJ1-6, with unresolved D. Sequenced material: cultured PBMCs, taken from culture after CMV antigen stimulation. The sequence was collected from a human donor in good health (CMV status not recorded). Some clones in this sample may be carry-over from other donors' samples. CDR3 nucleotides: TGTGCCAGCAGTTTAGAGGTCGGATCACCCCTCCACTTT. It is translated as CASSLEVGSPLHF.